Here is one T cell receptor beta chain with its context. This receptor's antigen is unknown. It has no much larger one-base neighbor in the sample; base qualities were not kept. The data belong to a study of T-cell memory formation after mild COVID-19 (dated by TCRdb to 2020 to 2022). The study in broad terms: TCR sequence clusters from the two donors were found to be largely donor specific. In two donors, T-cell clones that expanded and contracted after mild COVID-19 were followed by sequencing TCRalpha and TCRbeta repertoires longitudinally. The cohort was made up of two young adult volunteers, one female and one male, who were previously healthy.

TCRdb shows the sequencer as Illumina NovaSeq 6000. cDNA libraries for TCRalpha and TCRbeta were prepared by 5'RACE using constant-segment primers, with sample barcodes and unique molecular identifiers added. Trizol reagent was used to extract RNA from every sample. The libraries were amplified in two PCR steps, and the second step added a second sample barcode and Illumina TruSeq adapters. Libraries were sequenced on an Illumina NovaSeq with 2 x 150 bp paired-end reads. The paper's processing steps were these. Reads were demultiplexed and collapsed into UMI-guided consensus sequences with migec v1.2.7. Using mixcr v2.1.11, the UMI consensuses were aligned to TRA and TRB V and J templates and assembled into clonotypes. Clonotypes were classified as expanded or contracted when called significant by both edgeR and NoisET, with noise models trained on biological replicates. For edgeR calls, a false discovery rate-adjusted p below 0.01 and a log2 fold-change threshold of 1 were applied. As an exploratory analysis of dynamics, max-normalized trajectories of the 1000 most abundant clonotypes were examined with PCA combined with hierarchical clustering. The CD4 or CD8 phenotype of responding clones was assigned using the separately sequenced CD4+ and CD8+ repertoires. TCRdb reran the public reads through fastp at Q25 and MiXCR, keeping productive beta chains. Identical CDR3 protein sequences are pooled into one entry, listed with their most common genes and DNA. V and J calls and clone size were set by TCRdb, not the authors. The sample table records roughly 150,000 distinct CDR3 sequences; roughly 15% of these occur just once. The ten largest clones represent 11% to 15% of the sample.

Ficoll-Paque density gradient centrifugation was the method used to isolate PBMCs. Summary of the overall study and its limitations: Contracting CD4+ clones appeared mostly in the CM and EM memory subsets, whereas CD8+ clones were enriched in EMRA. From day 15 to 85, contracting clones showed balanced CD4/CD8 phenotypes, whereas a second wave of clones that expanded from day 15 to 37 leaned towards CD4+. The second-wave clones that peaked on day 37 were not confirmed to be SARS-CoV-2 specific. The detection of some responding clones in pre-infection memory suggests that pre-existing cross-reactive memory T cells joined the SARS-CoV-2 response. Only a couple of mild cases were covered in the study, and larger cohorts including severe cases with pre-infection samples were considered necessary.

The germline V gene supplies CDR1 SGHTA and CDR2 FQGTGA. Including the terminal cysteine and phenylalanine, the CDR3 comprises 17 residues. The retained sequence is limited to the CDR3, 51 bases, with the frame set at the first base. For this chain, trimming is 6 bases at the V end and 2 bases at the J end, and the number of junction bases without a gene match is 5. Sequencing was performed on PBMCs or a T cell subset sorted from them (not recorded which). Rearrangement joined TRBV7-3 to TRBJ2-2, and 14 junction bases match TRBD2. The sequence was collected from an adult woman who had mild COVID-19 (a few samples of this study predate the infection). The sample titles of this study are shuffled in the database, so cell type and time point are left out; the donor was told from shared clones. Here is the DNA: TGTGCCAGCAGTTATGGACTAGCGGGGGGAAACACCGGGGAGCTGTTTTTT. Its protein is CASSYGLAGGNTGELFF.